This TCR beta chain was obtained from a study of radiation and T cells in renal cell carcinoma. Study-wide findings and caveats: No pretreatment tumor biopsies were available for baseline clonotypes. Top tumor clonotypes rose in blood 2 weeks post-radiation, then contracted.

On this clone itself: The target antigen is unknown.

CDR3 length: 15 residues. V lost 3 bases, J lost 4 bases, and 10 bases lay in between. CDR1 and CDR2 from the germline V gene are SGHVS and FQNEAQ. Time point described: blood 2 weeks post-SBRT. As for treatment: 15 Gy SBRT to primary tumor, nephrectomy 4 weeks later. After SBRT, blood was collected at 2 and 4 weeks, plus baseline. Clear cell pathology was present in this patient's renal cell carcinoma. Data came from immunoSEQ multiplex PCR; TCRdb stores just in-frame clones and leaves some out. The sample consists of fewer than 150,000 clones, approximately 90% of them appearing once. The clonotype originates from a woman in her seventies with renal cell carcinoma. The genes are TRBV7-8 and TRBJ1-6; tentative D call: TRBD1 (6 bases). Sequenced here: blood, sampled from a patient whose treatment included radiotherapy and nephrectomy. DNA for the CDR3: TGTGCCAGCAGCTTGACCGGGACATATAATTCACCCCTCCACTTT. It specifies CASSLTGTYNSPLHF.